The sequence of this T cell receptor beta chain was determined in a study of blood T cell repertoires in COVID-19. Study summary: The United States, Italy and Spain supplied acute and convalescent COVID-19 samples. Nucleic acid was either cDNA or gDNA, and it came from T cells, B-cell-depleted T cells, or PBMCs.

Participants spanned ages about 18 to 90 years and resided in fewer than 30 US areas. The germline V gene encodes CDR1 LGHNT and CDR2 FRNRAP. The J segment lost 3 bases and the V segment lost 6 bases, leaving 12 bases of the junction unmatched. There are 16 residues in the CDR3. In the source study's methods: Reference gene primer amplification in the assay estimated nucleated cell counts. The table came from immunoSEQ multiplex PCR; TCRdb's copy has only in-frame clones and leaves some out. V and J calls and clone size are copied from that table; D and trimming were computed from the DNA. The sample has about 200,000 clones, 80% to 90% seen once.

This sequence was found in a woman in her forties with acute COVID-19. Sequencing was carried out using PBMCs or T cells enriched from blood (not recorded which). The chain joins TRBV12-5 to TRBJ2-7; 9 bases align to TRBD2. The CDR3 nucleotides are TGTGCTAGTGGCTCCTCGGGTAGCGGGGGTGGCTACGAGCAGTACTTC. Protein product: CASGSSGSGGGYEQYF.